This TCR beta chain emerged from a study of shared clonotypes between healthy human individuals. Study background: Plates per donor: three CD4 naive, three CD4 memory, two CD8 naive, one CD8 memory.

The study, taken as a whole, reports: For naive CD4 cells, 4.5% to 6.5% of clonotypes were shared across a handful of donors. Clonotypes shared by all four sorted-subset donors had higher generation probabilities than non-shared clonotypes. A small donor pool kept down the genetic and exposure-history diversity that was represented.

The repertoire was sequenced with immunoSEQ multiplex PCR; TCRdb's copy has only in-frame clones and lacks some. The sample contains approximately 320,000 clones, over 65% of which appear only once. This clone was counted once. What it binds is unknown. Sequenced: memory CD4+ T cells sorted from blood. Specified subset: CD45RA-negative fraction. This sequence was found in a man aged 30-40 years in good health.

CDR3 nucleotide sequence: TGTGCCATCAGCTCTGGACTAGCGGGAGGACAATCTAGCACAGATACGCAGTATTTT. Translated, it gives CAISSGLAGGQSSTDTQYF. The genes are TRBV10-3 and TRBJ2-3; 14 bases map to TRBD2. The ends lost 6 bases at V and 0 bases at J; junction bases unmatched: 11. This CDR3 contains 19 residues. Germline V gene lookup returns CDR1 ENHRY and CDR2 SYGVKD.